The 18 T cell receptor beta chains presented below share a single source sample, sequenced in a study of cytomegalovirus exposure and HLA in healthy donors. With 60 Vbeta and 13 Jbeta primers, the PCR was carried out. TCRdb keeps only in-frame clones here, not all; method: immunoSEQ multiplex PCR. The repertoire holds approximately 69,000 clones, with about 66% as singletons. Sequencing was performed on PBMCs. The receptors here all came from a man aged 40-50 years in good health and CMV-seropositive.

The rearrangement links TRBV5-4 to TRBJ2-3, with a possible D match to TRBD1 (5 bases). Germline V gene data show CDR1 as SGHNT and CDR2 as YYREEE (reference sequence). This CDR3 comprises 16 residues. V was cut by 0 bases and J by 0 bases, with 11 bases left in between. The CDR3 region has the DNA TGTGCCAGCAGCTTGGTGGGCAGGGCTAGCACAGATACGCAGTATTTT. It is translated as CASSLVGRASTDTQYF.

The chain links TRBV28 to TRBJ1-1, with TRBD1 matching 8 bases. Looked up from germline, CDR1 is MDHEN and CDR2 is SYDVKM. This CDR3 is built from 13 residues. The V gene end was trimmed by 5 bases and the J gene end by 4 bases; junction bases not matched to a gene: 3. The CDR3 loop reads CASSTQGVTEAFF. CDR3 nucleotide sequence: TGTGCCAGCAGTACACAGGGGGTCACTGAAGCTTTCTTT.

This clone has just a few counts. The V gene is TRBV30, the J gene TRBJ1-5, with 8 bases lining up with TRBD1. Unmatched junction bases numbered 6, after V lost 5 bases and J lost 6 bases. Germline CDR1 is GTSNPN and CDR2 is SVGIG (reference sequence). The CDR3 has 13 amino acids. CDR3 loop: CAWDRGLGQPQHF. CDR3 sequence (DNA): TGTGCCTGGGACAGGGGCCTGGGTCAGCCCCAGCATTTT.

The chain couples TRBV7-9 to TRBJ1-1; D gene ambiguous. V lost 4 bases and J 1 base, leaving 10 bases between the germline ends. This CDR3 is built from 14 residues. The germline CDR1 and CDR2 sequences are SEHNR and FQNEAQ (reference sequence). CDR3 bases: TGTGCCAGCAGCTACAGTCCACCGAACACTGAAGCTTTCTTT. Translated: CASSYSPPNTEAFF.

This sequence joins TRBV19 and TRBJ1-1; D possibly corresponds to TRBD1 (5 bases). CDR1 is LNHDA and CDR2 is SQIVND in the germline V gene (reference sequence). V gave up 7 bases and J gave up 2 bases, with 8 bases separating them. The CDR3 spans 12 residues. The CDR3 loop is CASKGLNTEAFF. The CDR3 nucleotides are TGTGCCAGTAAGGGACTTAACACTGAAGCTTTCTTT.

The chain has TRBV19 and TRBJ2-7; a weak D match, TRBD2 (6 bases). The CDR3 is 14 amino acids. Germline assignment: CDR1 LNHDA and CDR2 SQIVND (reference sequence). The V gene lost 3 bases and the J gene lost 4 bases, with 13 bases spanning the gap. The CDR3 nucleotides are TGTGCCAGTAGTATCGGAGGGAACGGGTACGAGCAGTACTTC. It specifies CASSIGGNGYEQYF.

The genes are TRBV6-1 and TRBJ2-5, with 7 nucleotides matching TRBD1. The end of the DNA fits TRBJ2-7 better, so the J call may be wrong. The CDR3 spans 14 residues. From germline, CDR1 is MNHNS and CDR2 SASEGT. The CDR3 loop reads CASRRGQTSYEQYF. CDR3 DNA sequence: TGTGCCAGCAGAAGGGGACAGACCTCCTACGAGCAGTACTTC.

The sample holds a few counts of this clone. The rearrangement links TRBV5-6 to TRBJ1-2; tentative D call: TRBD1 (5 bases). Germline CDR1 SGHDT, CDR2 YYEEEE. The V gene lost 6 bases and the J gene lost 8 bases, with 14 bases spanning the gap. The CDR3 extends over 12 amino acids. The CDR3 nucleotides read TGTGCCAGCACAGCGGGGGGGGAAGGCTACACCTTC. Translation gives CASTAGGEGYTF.

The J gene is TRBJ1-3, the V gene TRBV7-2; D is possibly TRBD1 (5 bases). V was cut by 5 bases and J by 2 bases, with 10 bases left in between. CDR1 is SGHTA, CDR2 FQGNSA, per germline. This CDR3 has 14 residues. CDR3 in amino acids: CASSPTVPGNTIYF. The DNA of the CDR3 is TGTGCCAGCAGCCCGACAGTGCCTGGAAACACCATATATTTT.

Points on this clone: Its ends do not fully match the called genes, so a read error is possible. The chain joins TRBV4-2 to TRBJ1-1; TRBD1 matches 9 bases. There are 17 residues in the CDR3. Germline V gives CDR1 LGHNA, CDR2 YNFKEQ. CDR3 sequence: CASSHGRTGASDTEALF. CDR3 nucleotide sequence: TGTGCCAGCAGCCATGGCAGGACAGGGGCATCGGACACTGAAGCTCTCTTT.

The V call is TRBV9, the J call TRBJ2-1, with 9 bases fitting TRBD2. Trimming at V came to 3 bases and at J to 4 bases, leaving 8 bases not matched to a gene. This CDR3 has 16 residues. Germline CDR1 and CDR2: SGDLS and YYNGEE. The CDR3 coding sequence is TGTGCCAGCAGCGCAATGGCTAGCGGGGCGTACAATGAGCAGTTCTTC. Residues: CASSAMASGAYNEQFF.

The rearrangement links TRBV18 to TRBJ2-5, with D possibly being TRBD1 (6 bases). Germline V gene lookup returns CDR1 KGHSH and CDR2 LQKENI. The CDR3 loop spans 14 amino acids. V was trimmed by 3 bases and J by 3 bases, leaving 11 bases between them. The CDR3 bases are TGTGCCAGCTCACCTTGGGACAAGGAAGAGACCCAGTACTTC. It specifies CASSPWDKEETQYF.

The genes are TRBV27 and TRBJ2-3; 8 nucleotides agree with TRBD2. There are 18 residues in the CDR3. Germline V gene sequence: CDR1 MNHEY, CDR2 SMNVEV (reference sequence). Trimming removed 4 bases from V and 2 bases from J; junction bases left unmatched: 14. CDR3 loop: CASSSPREGAGVTDTQYF. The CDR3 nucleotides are TGTGCCAGCAGTTCCCCCCGGGAGGGAGCGGGGGTCACAGATACGCAGTATTTT.

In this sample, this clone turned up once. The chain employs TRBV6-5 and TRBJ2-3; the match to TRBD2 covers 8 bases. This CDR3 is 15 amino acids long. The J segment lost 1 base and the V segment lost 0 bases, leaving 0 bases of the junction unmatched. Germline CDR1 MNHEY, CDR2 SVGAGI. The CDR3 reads CASSYSGGGTDTQYF. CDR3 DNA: TGTGCCAGCAGTTACTCCGGGGGGGGCACAGATACGCAGTATTTT.

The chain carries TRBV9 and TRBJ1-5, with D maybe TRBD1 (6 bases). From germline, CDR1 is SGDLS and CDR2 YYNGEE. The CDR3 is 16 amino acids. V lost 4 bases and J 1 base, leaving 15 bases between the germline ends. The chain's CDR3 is CASSPRGGGSNQPQHF. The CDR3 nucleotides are TGTGCCAGCAGCCCGCGAGGGGGGGGGAGCAATCAGCCCCAGCATTTT.

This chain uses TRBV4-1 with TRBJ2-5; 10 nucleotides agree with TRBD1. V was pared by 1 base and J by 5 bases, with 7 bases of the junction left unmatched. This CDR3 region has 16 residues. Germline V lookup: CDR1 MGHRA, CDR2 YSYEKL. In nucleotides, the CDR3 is TGCGCCAGCAGCCAAGGACCGGGACAGGGGTGGGAGACCCAGTACTTC. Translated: CASSQGPGQGWETQYF.

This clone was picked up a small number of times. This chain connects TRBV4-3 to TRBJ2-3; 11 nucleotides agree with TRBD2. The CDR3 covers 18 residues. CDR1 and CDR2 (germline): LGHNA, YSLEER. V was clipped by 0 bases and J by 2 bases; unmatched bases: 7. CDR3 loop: CASSQDFLAGGFTDTQYF. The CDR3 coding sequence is TGCGCCAGCAGCCAAGATTTCCTAGCGGGGGGATTCACAGATACGCAGTATTTT.

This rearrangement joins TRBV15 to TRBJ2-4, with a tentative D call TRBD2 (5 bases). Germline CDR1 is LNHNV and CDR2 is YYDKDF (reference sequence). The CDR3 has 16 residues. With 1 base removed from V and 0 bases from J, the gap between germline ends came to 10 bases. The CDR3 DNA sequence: TGTGCCACCAGCAGAGTGAGGGTACTAGCCAAAAACATTCAGTACTTC. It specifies CATSRVRVLAKNIQYF.